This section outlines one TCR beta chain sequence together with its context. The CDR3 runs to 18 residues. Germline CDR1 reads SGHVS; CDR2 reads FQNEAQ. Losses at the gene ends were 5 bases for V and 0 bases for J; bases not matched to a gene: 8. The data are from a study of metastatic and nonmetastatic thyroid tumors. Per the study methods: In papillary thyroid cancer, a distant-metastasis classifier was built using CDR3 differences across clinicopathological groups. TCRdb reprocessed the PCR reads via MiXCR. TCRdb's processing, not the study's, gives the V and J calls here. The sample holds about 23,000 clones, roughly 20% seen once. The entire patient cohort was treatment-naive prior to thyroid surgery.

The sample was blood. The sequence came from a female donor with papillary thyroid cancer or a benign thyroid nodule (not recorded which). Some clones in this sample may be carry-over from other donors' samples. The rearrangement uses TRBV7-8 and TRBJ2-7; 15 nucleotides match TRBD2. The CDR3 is CASSQGTSGRPLSYEQYF. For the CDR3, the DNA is TGTGCCAGCAGCCAAGGGACTAGCGGGAGGCCACTCTCCTACGAGCAGTACTTC.